One sample yielded the 16 T cell receptor beta chains listed below, sequenced in a study of identical twins (dated by TCRdb to the mid-2010s). Libraries came from 5' RACE. For sequencing, an Illumina HiSeq 2000 was employed. TCRdb reprocessed the public reads (quality trimming at Q25 with fastp, clone calling with MiXCR) and kept in-frame beta chains. Every CDR3 protein is listed once, alongside the most common genes and DNA of its rows. The sample records a few hundred thousand distinct CDR3 sequences, roughly 12% of which are singletons. Approximately 7.6% of the sample is taken by the ten largest. These records were also assigned to another study, of yellow fever vaccine responses in identical twins.

The sequencing sample was made of CD8+ T cells sorted from blood. The source is a woman between 18 and 29 years old in good health.

The chain uses TRBV10-3 and TRBJ2-1; 16 nucleotides line up with TRBD2. J gave up 8 bases and V 2 bases, and 6 bases lay outside the gene matches. The CDR3 contains 17 residues. Germline values: CDR1 ENHRY, CDR2 SYGVKD. The CDR3: CAISEAPGTSGRDEQFF. DNA of the CDR3: TGTGCCATCAGTGAGGCGCCCGGGACTAGCGGGAGGGATGAGCAGTTCTTC.

This rearrangement joins TRBV4-1 to TRBJ2-6, with D unclear. The CDR3 totals 16 residues. V lost 4 bases and J lost 3, with 13 bases in between. The germline CDR1 and CDR2 sequences are MGHRA and YSYEKL. CDR3 nucleotide sequence: TGCGCCAGCAGCCTCAAGAGAGGTGGTGGGGCCAACGTCCTGACTTTC. Protein sequence: CASSLKRGGGANVLTF.

This clonotype was counted a few times. The chain couples TRBV12-3 or TRBV12-4 to TRBJ2-5; D is possibly TRBD2 (7 bases). The CDR3 is 14 residues long. V was cut by 3 bases and J by 5 bases, with 13 bases left in between. The CDR3: CASSFGGAGETQYF. The CDR3 DNA reads as TGTGCCAGCAGTTTTGGGGGGGCCGGGGAGACCCAGTACTTC.

The chain couples TRBV28 to TRBJ2-1; D perhaps matches TRBD2 (7 bases). V gave up 6 bases and J gave up 3 bases, with 9 bases separating them. In germline, CDR1 is MDHEN, CDR2 SYDVKM. The length of the CDR3 is 13 residues. As DNA, the CDR3 is TGTGCCAGCAGAGGGGGGGTCTACAATGAGCAGTTCTTC. Protein sequence: CASRGGVYNEQFF.

The rearrangement joins TRBV29-1 to TRBJ2-1, with D maybe TRBD2 (6 bases). The germline V gene has CDR1 SQVTM and CDR2 ANQGSEA. V was shortened by 7 bases and J by 1 base, with 14 bases between the two germline ends. This CDR3 comprises 14 residues. CDR3 loop: CSGVEGGSYNEQFF. The CDR3 DNA follows: TGCAGCGGAGTCGAGGGAGGATCCTACAATGAGCAGTTCTTC.

This clonotype showed up just a few times. The chain joins TRBV12-3 or TRBV12-4 to TRBJ2-4, with 9 bases identical to TRBD1. Trimming took 11 bases from V and 8 from J; bases not matched to a gene: 7. The CDR3 sequence is 12 residues long. The CDR3 loop is CASGTGFYIQYF. The CDR3, as DNA: TGTGCCTCCGGGACAGGGTTTTACATTCAGTACTTC.

The chain uses TRBV28 and TRBJ2-2; the D is unclear. Germline assignment: CDR1 MDHEN and CDR2 SYDVKM. V lost 3 bases, J lost 3 bases, and 8 bases lay in between. The CDR3 sequence is 14 residues long. The chain's CDR3 is CASSLWQYTGELFF. The CDR3 DNA reads TGTGCCAGCAGTTTGTGGCAGTACACCGGGGAGCTGTTTTTT.

V and J are TRBV6-1 and TRBJ2-1; D is unresolved. V lost 0 bases and J lost 2, with 8 bases in between. The CDR3 has 15 amino acids. Per the germline V gene, CDR1 is MNHNS and CDR2 is SASEGT. The CDR3 DNA reads TGTGCCAGCAGTGAAGCGCTGGCTCCCTACAATGAGCAGTTCTTC. Encoded protein: CASSEALAPYNEQFF.

This clonotype was observed a handful of times. J is TRBJ2-5 and V is TRBV9; TRBD2 is a possible D gene (6 bases). Germline V gene sequence: CDR1 SGDLS, CDR2 YYNGEE. The CDR3 has 15 amino acids. The V end lost 2 bases, the J end lost 1 base, and 12 bases lay between the germline ends. In DNA, the CDR3 is TGTGCCAGCAGCGTCGCCGGGACTGCCCAAGAGACCCAGTACTTC. Translation: CASSVAGTAQETQYF.

This clonotype was observed a few times. The chain joins TRBV28 to TRBJ1-4; D gene unclear. The CDR3 is made up of 17 amino acids. Looked up from germline, CDR1 is MDHEN and CDR2 is SYDVKM. Trimming pared 6 bases from V and 0 bases from J, leaving 17 bases between. The CDR3 region is CASRTWQTSPTNEKLFF. CDR3 DNA sequence: TGTGCCAGCAGAACCTGGCAGACAAGCCCAACTAATGAAAAACTGTTTTTT.

This chain links TRBV4-1 with TRBJ2-7, with D perhaps matching TRBD2 (5 bases). The CDR3 runs 13 residues. The V end was cut by 1 base, the J end by 5 bases, with 9 bases between. The germline V gene encodes CDR1 MGHRA and CDR2 YSYEKL. The CDR3 coding sequence is TGCGCCAGCAGCCAAGTTTTAGCGAACGAGCAGTACTTC. Amino acid sequence: CASSQVLANEQYF.

The sample holds a few counts of this clonotype. The chain joins TRBV19 to TRBJ1-5; D gene ambiguous. This CDR3 comprises 17 residues. V lost 4 bases, J lost 3 bases, and 19 bases lay in between. Germline assignment: CDR1 LNHDA and CDR2 SQIVND (reference sequence). This CDR3 reads CASSNLSGKWVNQPQHF. The CDR3, as DNA: TGTGCCAGTAGTAATCTTTCGGGAAAGTGGGTCAATCAGCCCCAGCATTTT. Full variable domain (rest looked up from reference TRBV19 and TRBJ1-5): DGGITQSPKYLFRKEGQNVTLSCEQNLNHDAMYWYRQDPGQGLRLIYYSQIVNDFQKGDIAEGYSVSREKKESFPLTVTSAQKNPTAFYLCASSNLSGKWVNQPQHFGDGTRLSIL.

This chain joins TRBV7-9 and TRBJ2-3; 7 positions match TRBD2. This CDR3 is built from 16 residues. The ends lost 7 bases at V and 0 bases at J; junction bases unmatched: 10. The germline gives CDR1 SEHNR, CDR2 FQNEAQ (reference sequence). The CDR3 here is CASNHPGTTSTDTQYF. CDR3 nucleotides: TGTGCCAGCAACCACCCGGGGACTACTAGCACAGATACGCAGTATTTT.

CDR3 sequence (DNA): TGCAGTGCTAGAGATGGTGGGAGGGCAACAGATACGCAGTATTTT. It translates to CSARDGGRATDTQYF. The rearrangement joins TRBV20-1 to TRBJ2-3; 7 bases fit TRBD2. The germline V gene encodes CDR1 DFQATT and CDR2 SNEGSKA (reference sequence). The J segment lost 3 bases and the V segment lost 0 bases, leaving 6 bases of the junction unmatched. CDR3 length: 15 amino acids.

This clonotype was counted only a few times. V gene TRBV5-1 combines with J gene TRBJ1-2, with D unclear. Trimming removed 3 bases at V and 2 bases at J, with 17 bases between. The germline V gene encodes CDR1 SGHRS and CDR2 YFSETQ. CDR3 size: 16 residues. Here the CDR3 reads CASSSMVDAGNYGYTF. As DNA, the CDR3 is TGCGCCAGCAGCTCGATGGTTGATGCGGGGAACTATGGCTACACCTTC.

This chain uses TRBV12-3 or TRBV12-4 with TRBJ2-5, with TRBD1 identical over 7 bases. The CDR3 length is 14 residues. The trim removed 6 bases at V and 5 bases at J, leaving 9 bases unmatched. The chain's CDR3 is CASSYRGEGETQYF. CDR3 in DNA: TGTGCCAGCAGCTACAGGGGCGAAGGGGAGACCCAGTACTTC.